This T cell receptor beta chain was identified during a study of blood T cell repertoires in COVID-19. How the authors handled the data: Amplifying reference gene primers gave estimates of nucleated cell counts. The assay was immunoSEQ multiplex PCR, and TCRdb's table has in-frame clones only and misses some. V, J and clone size derive from that table, while D and trimming were established from the DNA sequence. Found here are 250,000 or so clones, about 91% of them singletons; the top ten hold about 6.7%. This CDR3 comprises 21 residues. V shed 0 bases, J shed 5 bases, and the junction held 19 bases outside the gene matches. Germline lookup yields CDR1 LGHNA and CDR2 YSLEER.

This TCR derives from a woman aged 25-40 years with COVID-19, enrolled during active disease. The chain carries TRBV4-3 and TRBJ2-2; 9 bases match TRBD1. Sequences were obtained from peripheral blood. CDR3 loop: CASSQDPTDDYKTGGTGELFF. For the CDR3, the DNA is TGCGCCAGCAGCCAAGATCCAACTGATGATTATAAGACAGGGGGAACCGGGGAGCTGTTTTTT.